Sequencing of this T cell receptor beta chain was carried out in a study of lymphopenia after photon versus proton radiotherapy. General observations from the study: Survival link was tested only in deceased patients; proton benefit remains a possibility. Oligoclonal CD8+ Temra expansion after nadir drove photon patients' diversity drop.

Losses at the gene ends were 0 bases for V and 7 bases for J; bases not matched to a gene: 3. In germline, CDR1 is SGHRS, CDR2 YFSETQ. CDR3 size: 15 residues. As regards this clone: Its antigen is unidentified.

TCRdb's copy holds only in-frame clones and misses some; the assay was immunoSEQ multiplex PCR. The sample yields 50,000 to 70,000 clones, about nine tenths seen once. The clonotype comes from a man older than 75 with esophageal cancer. The sequencing used peripheral blood, collected from a patient treated with proton-based radiotherapy. The chain combines TRBV5-1 with TRBJ2-2; 10 nucleotides agree with TRBD1. CDR3 region: CASSLGQGASGELFF. The CDR3 DNA reads TGCGCCAGCAGCTTGGGACAGGGGGCGAGCGGGGAGCTGTTTTTT. Full variable domain (remainder filled in from reference TRBV5-1 and TRBJ2-2): KAGVTQTPRYLIKTRGQQVTLSCSPISGHRSVSWYQQTPGQGLQFLFEYFSETQRNKGNFPGRFSGRQFSNSRSEMNVSTLELGDSALYLCASSLGQGASGELFFGEGSRLTVL.